This TCR beta chain was retrieved from a study of T-cell reconstitution after alpha-beta-depleted transplantation in children. Notes on the study in general: Certain patients had high TCRbeta diversity at day 60, and it came from recipient T cells and thymic progenitors that survived. Newly produced T cells mostly accounted for T-cell counts and diversity one year post-transplant. Reportedly, alpha-beta T cells present about two months post-transplant originated from several hundred expanded clones of graft origin.

This clonotype came up many times. Its antigen is still unknown. A junction boundary mismatches the germline segment, possibly from a read error. It was with unique molecular identifiers that the TCRbeta library was prepared. From the PCR reads, TCRdb called clonotypes with MiXCR, one entry per CDR3 protein. The data hold around 500,000 distinct CDR3 sequences, with roughly 24% observed a single time. The germline gives CDR1 SGHRS, CDR2 YFSETQ. This CDR3 has 13 amino acids. This clonotype was sampled from a boy younger than two who had a stem cell transplant for acute myeloid leukemia, so the T cells may come from the graft donor. Sequencing used PBMCs, mostly from graft donor cells, obtained 360 days after TCRalphabeta/CD19-depleted stem cell transplant. The V call is TRBV5-1, the J call TRBJ2-1; D gene unclear. As DNA, the CDR3 is TGTGCCAGCAGCTTGGAGAGTTACAATGAGCAGTTCTTC. It yields the protein CASSLESYNEQFF.